The clone carrying this TCR beta chain has just a few counts. Its antigen is not known. The CDR3 is 16 amino acids. The V gene's germline CDR1 is MNHNS and CDR2 SASEGT. V was clipped by 6 bases and J by 4 bases; unmatched bases: 7. This entry is derived from a study of T cell repertoires in cytomegalovirus infection. Study-wide background: Shared public TCR beta signatures pointed to both CMV infection and a matching HLA type. General study findings and limits: The study found HLA-C-restricted CMV-specific TCR beta clonotypes dominating the ex vivo response.

TCRdb re-called the reads with MiXCR, one entry per CDR3 protein. The sample records 700,000 to 900,000 distinct CDR3 sequences, around 29% being singletons. This specimen consisted of cultured CD8+ T cells from PBMCs, obtained from culture after CMV antigen stimulation. The source of this sequence is a human donor in good health (CMV status not recorded). Some clones in this sample may be carry-over from other donors' samples. The V and J genes are TRBV6-1 and TRBJ1-5, with 12 bases fitting TRBD1. CDR3 protein: CASRERGQGANQPQHF. As DNA, the CDR3 is TGTGCCAGCAGGGAAAGGGGACAGGGGGCGAATCAGCCCCAGCATTTT.